Listed here are 9 T cell receptor beta chains from one sample, sequenced in a study of T cell repertoires in cytomegalovirus infection. TCRdb processed the reads anew with MiXCR; each CDR3 protein has one entry. The table lists 630,000 or so distinct CDR3 sequences, approximately 24% of them singletons. The sequencing input was CD8+ T cells from PBMCs. Every receptor here comes from a human donor in good health (CMV status not recorded). Some clones in this sample may be carry-over from other donors' samples.

The rearrangement joins TRBV28 to TRBJ2-5; D is tentatively TRBD1 or TRBD2 (5 bases each). The germline V gene encodes CDR1 MDHEN and CDR2 SYDVKM. The V gene lost 3 bases and the J gene lost 1 base, with 18 bases spanning the gap. The CDR3 covers 17 residues. Written as DNA, the CDR3 is TGTGCCAGCAGTTTGAGGGCTAGCTGGGGGACCCAAGAGACCCAGTACTTC. It is translated as CASSLRASWGTQETQYF. The full variable domain, in which reference TRBV28 and TRBJ2-5 provide the parts outside the CDR3, is DVKVTQSSRYLVKRTGEKVFLECVQDMDHENMFWYRQDPGLGLRLIYFSYDVKMKEKGDIPEGYSVSREKKERFSLILESASTNQTSMYLCASSLRASWGTQETQYFGPGTRLLVL.

This clonotype appeared a few times. V is TRBV6-5 and J is TRBJ1-2; D is ambiguous. The CDR3 has 13 residues. Germline CDR1 and CDR2: MNHEY and SVGAGI. The V and J ends lost 3 bases and 6 bases respectively, with 11 bases between them. CDR3 region: CASSYAAVDGYTF. The CDR3 DNA reads as TGTGCCAGCAGTTATGCCGCGGTGGATGGCTACACCTTC.

This clonotype was counted many times. The J gene is TRBJ2-1, the V gene TRBV4-1; 7 bases match TRBD2. This CDR3 has 13 amino acids. Trimming cost V 4 bases and J 9 bases; bases outside gene matches: 6. Germline V gives CDR1 MGHRA, CDR2 YSYEKL. For the CDR3, the DNA is TGCGCCAGCAGCCTAATAGCGGGCGTTGAGCAGTTCTTC. This sequence encodes CASSLIAGVEQFF.

The chain links TRBV20-1 to TRBJ2-1; 9 nucleotides line up with TRBD1. Germline V gene lookup returns CDR1 DFQATT and CDR2 SNEGSKA (reference sequence). V trimming: 5 bases; J trimming: 4 bases; junction bases outside the gene matches: 3. This CDR3 has 13 amino acids. The CDR3 loop is CSAGDRAYNEQFF. As DNA, the CDR3 is TGCAGTGCTGGGGACAGGGCTTACAATGAGCAGTTCTTC.

This clonotype appeared a few times. The V gene is TRBV5-6, the J gene TRBJ2-5; D is unresolved. This CDR3 spans 19 amino acids. Germline loops: CDR1 SGHDT, CDR2 YYEEEE. Between the trimmed V and J ends, which lost 1 base and 3 bases, there was a span of 25 bases. DNA for the CDR3: TGTGCCAGCAGCTTGATCTTAACCAGAGTTGGGATCTCCGAAGAGACCCAGTACTTC. It encodes CASSLILTRVGISEETQYF. The full variable domain, in which reference TRBV5-6 and TRBJ2-5 provide the parts outside the CDR3, is DAGVTQSPTHLIKTRGQQVTLRCSPKSGHDTVSWYQQALGQGPQFIFQYYEEEERQRGNFPDRFSGHQFPNYSSELNVNALLLGDSALYLCASSLILTRVGISEETQYFGPGTRLLVL.

This clonotype appeared a few times. The V and J genes are TRBV11-2 and TRBJ1-1; D possibly corresponds to TRBD1 (5 bases). Germline loops: CDR1 SGHAT, CDR2 FQNNGV. V was pared by 5 bases and J by 1 base, with 17 bases between. CDR3 length: 16 residues. This chain's CDR3 is CASSLRLRDGNTEAFF. The CDR3 bases are TGTGCCAGCAGCCTGCGCCTCCGGGACGGGAACACTGAAGCTTTCTTT.

This clonotype has at least ten counts. The chain has TRBV6-4 and TRBJ2-3, with 10 positions matching TRBD1. The CDR3 spans 14 residues. Germline CDR1 reads MRHNA; CDR2 reads SNTAGT. Trimming cost V 2 bases and J 4 bases; bases outside gene matches: 0. CDR3: CASSDGQGADTQYF. As DNA, the CDR3 is TGTGCCAGCAGTGACGGACAGGGGGCAGATACGCAGTATTTT.

This clonotype was observed a handful of times. The V call is TRBV7-9, the J call TRBJ2-2; 11 bases agree with TRBD2. The V and J ends lost 9 bases and 3 bases, in that order; junction bases with no gene match: 6. There are 15 residues in the CDR3. CDR1 and CDR2 (germline): SEHNR, FQNEAQ (reference sequence). In DNA form, the CDR3 reads TGTGCCAGTAAGGGACTAGCGGAATACACCGGGGAGCTGTTTTTT. Encoded protein: CASKGLAEYTGELFF. The full variable domain, rest sourced from reference TRBV7-9 and TRBJ2-2, is DTGVSQNPRHKITKRGQNVTFRCDPISEHNRLYWYRQTLGQGPEFLTYFQNEAQLEKSRLLSDRFSAERPKGSFSTLEIQRTEQGDSAMYLCASKGLAEYTGELFFGEGSRLTVL.

With respect to this clonotype: Possible read error: a much larger clone is one base away. The missing conserved phenylalanine or tryptophan at the end of this CDR3 makes a read error likely. The chain uses TRBV6-5 and TRBJ2-3, with D perhaps TRBD1 or TRBD2 (5 bases each). The V gene lost 2 bases and the J gene lost 3 bases, with 15 bases spanning the gap. Germline loops: CDR1 MNHEY, CDR2 SVGAGI. CDR3 size: 16 residues. CDR3 DNA: TGTGCCAGCAGTTACCTCCGGGACCCGCTAACAGATACGCAGTATCTT. Amino acids: CASSYLRDPLTDTQYL.